These T cell receptor beta chains were read from a single sample in a study of shared clonotypes between healthy human individuals. Clones were sequenced by immunoSEQ multiplex PCR, and TCRdb holds only the in-frame ones, with some missing. Here the sample spans some 500,000 clones, 95% to 96% being singletons. Sequencing was carried out using naive CD4+ T cells sorted from blood. All receptors derive from a woman younger than 45 in good health. Each CDR3 is given with its conserved first and last residue. Each record gives: J gene, D gene, V gene, clone size, CDR3 protein, CDR3 DNA. The D gene is left open where the match is weak. Clone sizes are given selectively: once, few, many, or a class where the clone is expanded.

TRBJ2-7 | TRBD1 | TRBV2 | - | CATAVGTGVREQYF | TGTGCCACTGCTGTCGGGACAGGAGTCCGAGAGCAGTACTTC
TRBJ1-5 | TRBD1 | TRBV2 | - | CASMRQGQGQPQHF | TGTGCCAGCATGCGACAGGGGCAGGGTCAGCCCCAGCATTTT
TRBJ2-3 | - | TRBV6-5 | - | CASTTRGTDTQYF | TGTGCCAGCACCACAAGGGGTACAGATACGCAGTATTTT
TRBJ2-5 | - | TRBV7-9 | - | CATDSLGVETQYF | TGTGCCACCGATTCCCTTGGGGTGGAGACCCAGTACTTC
TRBJ2-7 | TRBD2 | TRBV28 | - | CASSLTSGSGEQYF | TGTGCCAGCAGCCTGACTAGCGGGAGTGGCGAGCAGTACTTC
TRBJ1-6 | - | TRBV7-9 | - | CASSLVGPLHF | TGTGCCAGCAGCTTAGTGGGACCCCTCCACTTT
TRBJ1-1 | - | TRBV7-3 | once | CASSLGMNTEAFF | TGTGCCAGCAGCTTGGGAATGAACACTGAAGCTTTCTTT
TRBJ1-1 | - | TRBV29-1 | - | CSVILLTANTEAFF | TGCAGCGTAATACTTTTGACAGCTAACACTGAAGCTTTCTTT
TRBJ1-3 | - | TRBV28 | - | CASSLGASGNTIYF | TGTGCCAGCAGTTTAGGGGCCTCTGGAAACACCATATATTTT
TRBJ1-1 | - | TRBV5-1 | - | CASSSRWMNTEAFF | TGCGCCAGCAGCAGCAGGTGGATGAACACTGAAGCTTTCTTT
TRBJ1-1 | - | TRBV18 | - | CASSRGEGITEAFF | TGTGCCAGCTCTCGAGGGGAGGGGATCACTGAAGCTTTCTTT
TRBJ1-1 | - | TRBV6-1 | - | CASSEALKTEPMNTEAFF | TGTGCCAGCAGTGAAGCCCTCAAGACCGAACCCATGAACACTGAAGCTTTCTTT
TRBJ1-2 | TRBD1 | TRBV5-1 | - | CASSTARDRDGYTF | TGCGCCAGCAGCACCGCCCGGGACAGGGATGGCTACACCTTC
TRBJ2-2 | - | TRBV2 | - | CASRGLVGTGELFF | TGTGCCAGCAGGGGTCTGGTAGGCACCGGGGAGCTGTTTTTT
TRBJ2-3 | TRBD1 | TRBV6-4 | - | CASSEQGELDTQYF | TGTGCCAGCAGTGAACAGGGGGAGTTAGATACGCAGTATTTT
TRBJ2-1 | - | TRBV29-1 | - | CSVVSFRDYNEQFF | TGCAGCGTTGTGTCGTTTCGGGATTACAATGAGCAGTTCTTC